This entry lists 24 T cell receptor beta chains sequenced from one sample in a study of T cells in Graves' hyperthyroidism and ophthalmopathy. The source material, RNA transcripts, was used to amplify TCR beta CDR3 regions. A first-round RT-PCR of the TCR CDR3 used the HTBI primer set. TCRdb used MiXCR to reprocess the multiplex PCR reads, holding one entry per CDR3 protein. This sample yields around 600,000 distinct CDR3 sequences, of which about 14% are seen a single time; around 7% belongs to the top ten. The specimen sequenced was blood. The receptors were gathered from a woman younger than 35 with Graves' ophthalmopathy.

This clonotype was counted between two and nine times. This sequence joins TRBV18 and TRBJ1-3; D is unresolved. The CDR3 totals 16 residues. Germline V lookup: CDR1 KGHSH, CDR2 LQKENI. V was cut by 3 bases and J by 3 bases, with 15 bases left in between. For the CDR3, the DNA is TGTGCCAGCTCACCCAAGGGTTGGGATGTTGGAAACACCATATATTTT. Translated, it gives CASSPKGWDVGNTIYF.

CDR3 sequence reads: CASSIASGRGLAGYTF. The DNA of the CDR3 is TGTGCCAGTAGTATCGCGTCGGGCAGGGGGTTGGCTGGCTACACCTTC. V and J are TRBV19 and TRBJ1-2; 7 bases line up with TRBD1. The ends lost 3 bases at V and 7 bases at J; junction bases unmatched: 14. Per germline, CDR1 LNHDA and CDR2 SQIVND (reference sequence). CDR3 length: 16 amino acids. The full variable domain, its missing parts supplied by reference TRBV19 and TRBJ1-2, is DGGITQSPKYLFRKEGQNVTLSCEQNLNHDAMYWYRQDPGQGLRLIYYSQIVNDFQKGDIAEGYSVSREKKESFPLTVTSAQKNPTAFYLCASSIASGRGLAGYTFGSGTRLTVV.

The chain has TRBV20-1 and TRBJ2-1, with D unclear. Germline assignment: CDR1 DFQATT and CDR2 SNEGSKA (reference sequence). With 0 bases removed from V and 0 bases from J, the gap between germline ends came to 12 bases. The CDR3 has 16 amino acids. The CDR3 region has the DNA TGCAGTGCTAGAGATCTCGAGATCGTCTCCTACAATGAGCAGTTCTTC. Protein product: CSARDLEIVSYNEQFF.

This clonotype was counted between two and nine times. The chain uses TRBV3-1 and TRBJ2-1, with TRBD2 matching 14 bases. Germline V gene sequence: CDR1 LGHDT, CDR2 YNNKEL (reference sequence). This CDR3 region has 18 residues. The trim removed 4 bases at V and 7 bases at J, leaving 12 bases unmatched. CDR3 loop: CASSRKQTGLAGANEQFF. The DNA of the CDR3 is TGTGCCAGCAGCCGTAAACAAACGGGACTAGCGGGAGCAAATGAGCAGTTCTTC.

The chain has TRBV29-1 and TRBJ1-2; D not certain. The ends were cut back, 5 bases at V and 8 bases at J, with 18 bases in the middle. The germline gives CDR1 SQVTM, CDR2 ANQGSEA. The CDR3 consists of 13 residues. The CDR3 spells CSVNSKENGGYTF. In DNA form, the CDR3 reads TGCAGCGTTAATTCCAAGGAGAATGGCGGCTACACCTTC. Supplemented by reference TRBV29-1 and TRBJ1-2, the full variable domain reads SAVISQKPSRDICQRGTSLTIQCQVDSQVTMMFWYRQQPGQSLTLIATANQGSEATYESGFVIDKFPISRPNLTFSTLTVSNMSPEDSSIYLCSVNSKENGGYTFGSGTRLTVV.

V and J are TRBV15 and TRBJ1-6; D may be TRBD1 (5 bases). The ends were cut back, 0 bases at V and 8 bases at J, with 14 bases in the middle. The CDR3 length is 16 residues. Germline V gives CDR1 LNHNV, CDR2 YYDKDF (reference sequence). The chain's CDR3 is CATSRDRGLGDSPLHF. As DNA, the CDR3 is TGTGCCACCAGCAGAGATCGAGGACTGGGGGATTCACCCCTCCACTTT.

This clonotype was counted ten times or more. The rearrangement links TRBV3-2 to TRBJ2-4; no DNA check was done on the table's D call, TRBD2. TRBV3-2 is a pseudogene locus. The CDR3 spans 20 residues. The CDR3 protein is CASSPKGAETSGTGKNIQYF. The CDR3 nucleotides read TGTGCCAGCAGCCCCAAGGGGGCCGAGACTAGCGGGACTGGCAAAAACATTCAGTACTTC.

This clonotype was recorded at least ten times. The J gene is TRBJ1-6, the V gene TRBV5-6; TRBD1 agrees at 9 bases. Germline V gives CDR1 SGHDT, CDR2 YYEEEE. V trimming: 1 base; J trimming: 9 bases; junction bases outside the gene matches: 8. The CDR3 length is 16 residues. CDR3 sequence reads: CASSLFAGTGFSPLHF. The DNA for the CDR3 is TGTGCCAGCAGCTTGTTTGCTGGGACAGGGTTTTCACCCCTCCACTTT.

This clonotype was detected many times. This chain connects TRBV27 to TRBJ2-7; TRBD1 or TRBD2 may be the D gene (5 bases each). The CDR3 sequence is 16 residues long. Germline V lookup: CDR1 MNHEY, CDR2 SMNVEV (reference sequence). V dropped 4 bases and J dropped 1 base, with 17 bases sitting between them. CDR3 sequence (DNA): TGTGCCAGCAGTTATACCGGGACCCGAAGGTCCTACGAGCAGTACTTC. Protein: CASSYTGTRRSYEQYF.

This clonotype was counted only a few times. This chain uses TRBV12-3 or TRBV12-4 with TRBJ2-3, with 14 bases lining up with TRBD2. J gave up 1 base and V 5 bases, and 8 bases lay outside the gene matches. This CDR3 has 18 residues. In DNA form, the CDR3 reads TGTGCCAGCAGTACCGCCGGGACTAGCGGGAGAGGCACAGATACGCAGTATTTT. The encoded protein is CASSTAGTSGRGTDTQYF.

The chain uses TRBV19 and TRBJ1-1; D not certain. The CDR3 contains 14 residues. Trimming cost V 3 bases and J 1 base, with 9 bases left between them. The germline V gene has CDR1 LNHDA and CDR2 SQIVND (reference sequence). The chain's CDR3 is CASSMVGKNTEAFF. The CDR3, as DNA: TGTGCCAGTAGTATGGTAGGGAAGAACACTGAAGCTTTCTTT.

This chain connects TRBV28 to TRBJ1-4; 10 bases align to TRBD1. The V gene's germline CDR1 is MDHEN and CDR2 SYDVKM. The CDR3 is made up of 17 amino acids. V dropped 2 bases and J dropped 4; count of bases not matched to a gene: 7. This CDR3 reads CASSLLDRGLGNEKLFF. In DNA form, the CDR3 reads TGTGCCAGCAGTTTACTCGACAGGGGGCTTGGTAATGAAAAACTGTTTTTT.

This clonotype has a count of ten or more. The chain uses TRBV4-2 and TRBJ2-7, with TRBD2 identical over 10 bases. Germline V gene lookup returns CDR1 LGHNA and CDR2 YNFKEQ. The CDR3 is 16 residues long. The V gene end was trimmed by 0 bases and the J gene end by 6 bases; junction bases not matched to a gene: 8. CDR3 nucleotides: TGTGCCAGCAGCCAAGATGTGGAACTAGCGGGAATCGAGCAGTACTTC. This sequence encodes CASSQDVELAGIEQYF.

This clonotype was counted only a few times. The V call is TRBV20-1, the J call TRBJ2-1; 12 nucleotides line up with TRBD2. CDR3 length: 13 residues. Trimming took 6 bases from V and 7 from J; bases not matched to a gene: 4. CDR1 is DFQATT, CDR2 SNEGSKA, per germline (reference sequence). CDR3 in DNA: TGCAGTGCCCCAACTAGCGGGAGGAATGAGCAGTTCTTC. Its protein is CSAPTSGRNEQFF.

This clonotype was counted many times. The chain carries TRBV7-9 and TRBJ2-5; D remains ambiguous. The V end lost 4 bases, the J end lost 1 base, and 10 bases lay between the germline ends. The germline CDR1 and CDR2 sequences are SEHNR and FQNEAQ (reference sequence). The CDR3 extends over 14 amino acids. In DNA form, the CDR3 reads TGTGCCAGCAGCTACTCCAGTGTCCAAGAGACCCAGTACTTC. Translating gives CASSYSSVQETQYF.

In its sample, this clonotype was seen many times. CDR3 sequence reads: CASSPSRATKNIQYF. CDR3 DNA sequence: TGTGCCAGCAGTCCCTCCCGGGCGACCAAAAACATTCAGTACTTC. The chain joins TRBV28 to TRBJ2-4, with D unresolved. Trimming shortened V by 5 bases and J by 2 bases, and 13 bases separated the two germline ends. The CDR3 length is 15 residues. Germline loops: CDR1 MDHEN, CDR2 SYDVKM.

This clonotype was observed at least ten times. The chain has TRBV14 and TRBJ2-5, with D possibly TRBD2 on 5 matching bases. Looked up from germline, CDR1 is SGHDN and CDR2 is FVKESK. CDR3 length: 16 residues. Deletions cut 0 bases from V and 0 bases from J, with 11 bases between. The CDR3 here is CASSQDRASYQETQYF. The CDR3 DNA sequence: TGTGCCAGCAGCCAAGATCGAGCTAGCTACCAAGAGACCCAGTACTTC.

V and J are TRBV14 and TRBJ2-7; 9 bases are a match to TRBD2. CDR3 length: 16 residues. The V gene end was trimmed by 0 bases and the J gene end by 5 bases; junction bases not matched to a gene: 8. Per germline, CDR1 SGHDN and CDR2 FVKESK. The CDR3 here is CASSQEGSGSENEQYF. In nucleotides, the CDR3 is TGTGCCAGCAGCCAAGAGGGTAGCGGGAGTGAGAACGAGCAGTACTTC.

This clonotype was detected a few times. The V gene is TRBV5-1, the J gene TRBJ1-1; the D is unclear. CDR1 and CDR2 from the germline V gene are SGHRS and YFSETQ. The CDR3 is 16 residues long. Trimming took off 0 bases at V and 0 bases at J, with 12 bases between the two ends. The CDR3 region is CASSLVRFPMNTEAFF. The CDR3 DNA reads TGCGCCAGCAGCTTGGTGAGGTTTCCCATGAACACTGAAGCTTTCTTT.

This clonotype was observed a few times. The CDR3 sequence is CASSQAGLPGDTQYF. In nucleotides, the CDR3 is TGTGCCAGCAGCCAAGCTGGACTCCCGGGGGATACGCAGTATTTT. The gene calls are TRBV4-2 and TRBJ2-3, with a tentative D call TRBD2 (5 bases). V gave up 1 base and J gave up 6 bases, with 14 bases separating them. Germline values: CDR1 LGHNA, CDR2 YNFKEQ. CDR3 length equals 15 residues.

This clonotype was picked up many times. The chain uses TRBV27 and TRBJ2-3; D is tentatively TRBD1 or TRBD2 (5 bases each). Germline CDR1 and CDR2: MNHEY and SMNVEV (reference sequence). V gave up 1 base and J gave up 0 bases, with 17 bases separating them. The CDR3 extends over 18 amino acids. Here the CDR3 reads CASSLFRGRPTSTDTQYF. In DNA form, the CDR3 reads TGTGCCAGCAGTTTATTCCGGGGACGGCCGACTAGCACAGATACGCAGTATTTT.

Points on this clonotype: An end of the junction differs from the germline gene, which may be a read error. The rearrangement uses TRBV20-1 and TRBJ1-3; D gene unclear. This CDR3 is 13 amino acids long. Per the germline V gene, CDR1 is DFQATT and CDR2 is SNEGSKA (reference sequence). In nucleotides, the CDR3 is TGCAGTGCTGGGAAGGGCTCTGGGAACACCATATATTTT. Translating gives CSAGKGSGNTIYF.

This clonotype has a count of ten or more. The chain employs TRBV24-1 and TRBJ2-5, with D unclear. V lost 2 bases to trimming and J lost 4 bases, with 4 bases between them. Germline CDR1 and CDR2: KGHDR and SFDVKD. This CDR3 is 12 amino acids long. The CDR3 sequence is CATSDSRETQYF. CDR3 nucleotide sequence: TGTGCCACCAGTGATTCCCGAGAGACCCAGTACTTC.

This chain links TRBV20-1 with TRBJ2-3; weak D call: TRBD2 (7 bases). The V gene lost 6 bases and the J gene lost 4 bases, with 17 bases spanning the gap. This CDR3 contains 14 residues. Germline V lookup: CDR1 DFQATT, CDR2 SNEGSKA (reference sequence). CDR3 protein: CSAPRGGAADTQYF. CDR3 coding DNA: TGCAGTGCCCCCCGAGGGGGGGCGGCAGATACGCAGTATTTT.